Listed below are T cell receptor beta chains from one sample, sequenced in a study of Ad26.COV2.S vaccination and SARS-CoV-2 variants. The table came from immunoSEQ multiplex PCR; TCRdb's copy has only in-frame clones and leaves some out. The sample lists fewer than 400,000 clones; 85% to 90% were seen once. The sequenced sample was peripheral blood, obtained in a trial of Ad26.COV2.S vaccine versus placebo. The receptors here all came from a person aged 18-65 years who received the Ad26.COV2.S COVID-19 vaccine or a placebo. Each CDR3 is given with its conserved first and last residue. Each record gives: D gene, J gene, V gene, clone size, CDR3 protein, CDR3 DNA. A D gene is named only where the DNA matches it firmly. Clone sizes are given selectively: once, few, many, or a class where the clone is expanded.

>TRBD2|TRBJ2-3|TRBV7-9|.
CASSLTEGGRNGDTQYF
TGTGCCAGCAGCTTAACCGAGGGCGGGAGGAATGGGGATACGCAGTATTTT
>TRBD1|TRBJ1-1|TRBV13|.
CASSLDQQGPMNTEAFF
TGTGCCAGCAGCTTAGATCAACAGGGGCCAATGAACACTGAAGCTTTCTTT
>.|TRBJ1-1|TRBV18|.
CASSPQIDGNTEAFF
TGTGCCAGCTCACCCCAGATCGACGGGAACACTGAAGCTTTCTTT
>TRBD1|TRBJ1-1|TRBV4-1|.
CASSQGQTGGNTEAFF
TGCGCCAGCAGCCAAGGTCAGACAGGGGGGAACACTGAAGCTTTCTTT
>TRBD1|TRBJ1-6|TRBV6-4|.
CASSEGQGASPLHF
TGTGCCAGCAGTGAGGGACAGGGGGCTTCACCCCTCCACTTT
>TRBD1|TRBJ1-2|TRBV6-2/TRBV6-3|few
CASSPDRASYGYTF
TGTGCCAGCAGCCCCGACAGGGCGAGCTATGGCTACACCTTC
>.|TRBJ2-2|TRBV7-2|.
CASSLAASINTGELFF
TGTGCCAGCAGCTTAGCGGCTAGCATTAACACCGGGGAGCTGTTTTTT
>.|TRBJ2-2|TRBV6-5|.
CASSLIRGGELFF
TGTGCCAGCAGTCTAATCCGGGGCGGGGAGCTGTTTTTT
>.|TRBJ1-1|TRBV18|.
CASSPGLEAFF
TGTGCCAGCTCACCGGGACTTGAAGCTTTCTTT
>.|TRBJ1-5|TRBV2|.
CASSEWDYSNQPQHF
TGTGCCAGCAGTGAATGGGACTATAGCAATCAGCCCCAGCATTTT
>.|TRBJ2-5|TRBV5-6|.
CASSLVGGQETQYF
TGTGCCAGCAGCTTGGTTGGCGGCCAAGAGACCCAGTACTTC
>TRBD2|TRBJ2-1|TRBV13|.
CASSLVGLAGKSEQFF
TGTGCCAGCAGCTTAGTAGGGCTAGCGGGTAAAAGTGAGCAGTTCTTC
>.|TRBJ2-2|TRBV11-2|.
CASSSRIYTGELFF
TGTGCCAGCAGCTCCCGAATTTACACCGGGGAGCTGTTTTTT
>.|TRBJ2-1|TRBV24-1|.
CATSDTGSSYNEQFF
TGTGCCACCAGTGATACAGGGAGCTCCTACAATGAGCAGTTCTTC
>.|TRBJ2-2|TRBV7-2|.
CASSLTLPGQAGELFF
TGTGCCAGCAGCTTAACCCTTCCAGGGCAGGCCGGGGAGCTGTTTTTT
>.|TRBJ1-6|TRBV7-6|.
CASSPDNSYNSPLHF
TGTGCCAGCAGCCCCGACAACTCCTATAATTCACCCCTCCACTTT
>.|TRBJ1-4|TRBV7-2|.
CASSLAGQNEKLFF
TGTGCCAGCAGCTTAGCGGGTCAGAATGAAAAACTGTTTTTT
>.|TRBJ2-3|TRBV4-1|.
CASSLYSTDTQYF
TGCGCCAGCAGCCTCTATTCTACAGATACGCAGTATTTT
>TRBD2|TRBJ2-2|TRBV11-3|.
CATLAGADGELFF
TGTGCCACACTAGCGGGAGCTGACGGGGAGCTGTTTTTT
>TRBD1|TRBJ1-1|TRBV6-6|.
CASSYPQGQGEAFF
TGTGCCAGCAGTTACCCCCAGGGACAGGGAGAAGCTTTCTTT
>.|TRBJ1-2|TRBV5-1|.
CASSPLVGQNYGYTF
TGCGCCAGCAGCCCCCTTGTAGGACAGAACTATGGCTACACCTTC
>.|TRBJ2-7|TRBV5-1|.
CASTLQGSYEQYF
TGCGCCAGCACGTTACAGGGCTCCTACGAGCAGTACTTC
>.|TRBJ1-6|TRBV11-3|.
CASSPRSYNSPLHF
TGTGCCAGTAGCCCCCGCTCCTATAATTCACCCCTCCACTTT
>.|TRBJ1-1|TRBV6-2/TRBV6-3|.
CASSRADSWDTEAFF
TGTGCCAGCAGCCGAGCGGACTCCTGGGACACTGAAGCTTTCTTT
>.|TRBJ2-3|TRBV5-1|few
CASSLTDTQYF
TGCGCCAGCAGCTTAACAGATACGCAGTATTTT
>.|TRBJ1-1|TRBV6-2/TRBV6-3|.
CASSYFDISQANTEAFF
TGTGCCAGCAGTTACTTCGACATCTCCCAGGCGAACACTGAAGCTTTCTTT
>.|TRBJ2-3|TRBV27|few
CASSFRESTDTQYF
TGTGCCAGCAGTTTTAGGGAAAGCACAGATACGCAGTATTTT
>.|TRBJ2-3|TRBV6-5|.
CASSYSLSSSTDTQYF
TGTGCCAGCAGTTACTCGCTTTCCTCTAGCACAGATACGCAGTATTTT
>.|TRBJ1-3|TRBV6-5|few
CASSRLQTYGNTIYF
TGTGCCAGCAGCCGTTTACAGACCTATGGAAACACCATATATTTT
>.|TRBJ1-5|TRBV4-1|.
CASSQEVASTANQPQHF
TGCGCCAGCAGCCAAGAGGTAGCGAGTACGGCTAATCAGCCCCAGCATTTT
>.|TRBJ1-5|TRBV5-1|.
CASSLDGNQPQHF
TGCGCCAGCAGCTTGGACGGGAATCAGCCCCAGCATTTT
>TRBD1|TRBJ2-1|TRBV7-9|.
CASGDRGYNEQFF
TGTGCCAGTGGAGACAGGGGGTATAATGAGCAGTTCTTC